These 3 T cell receptor beta chains were sequenced from one sample in a study of T cell changes during pregnancy in multiple sclerosis. Profiling relied on immunoSEQ multiplex PCR, and the TCRdb table lists in-frame clones only, not all of them. This table holds around 70,000 clones, 90% to 95% found once. Specimen: peripheral blood, collected in the second trimester of pregnancy. The receptors were sampled from a female donor in good health, enrolled as a control in a pregnancy study.

V gene TRBV2 combines with J gene TRBJ1-2, with a tentative D call TRBD1 (5 bases). CDR1 and CDR2 from the germline V gene are SNHLY and FYNNEI. The CDR3 has 12 residues. V lost 10 bases to trimming and J lost 6 bases, with 15 bases between them. CDR3 sequence reads: CATLDSDNGYTF. The CDR3 bases are TGTGCCACCCTCGACAGCGATAATGGCTACACCTTC.

The V gene is TRBV29-1, the J gene TRBJ2-1; 7 bases match TRBD1. The CDR3 extends over 11 amino acids. Per the germline V gene, CDR1 is SQVTM and CDR2 is ANQGSEA. Unmatched junction bases numbered 5, after V lost 6 bases and J lost 9 bases. The CDR3 nucleotides are TGCAGCGTCCAAAGGGGGCCTGAGCAGTTCTTC. Its translation is CSVQRGPEQFF.

CDR3 protein: CASSVQGNTEAFF. The CDR3 DNA reads as TGTGCCAGCAGTGTTCAGGGGAACACTGAAGCTTTCTTT. This sequence joins TRBV6-1 and TRBJ1-1; the D gene is possibly TRBD1 (5 bases). This CDR3 is 13 amino acids long. V gave up 4 bases and J gave up 1 base, with 7 bases separating them. Germline V gene lookup returns CDR1 MNHNS and CDR2 SASEGT.